This T cell receptor (beta chain) was identified during a study of brain T cells in children with intractable seizures. The sequenced cases were selected for having the highest brain T cell transcript signatures. Before surgery, patients took at least one anti-epileptic drug. The CDR3 is 14 residues long. V was clipped by 2 bases and J by 8 bases; unmatched bases: 8. Germline V lookup: CDR1 SGHRS, CDR2 YFSETQ. Study results and limitations: Patients' HCMV serostatus was unknown; virus specificity rests on CDR3 similarity alone. Clones missing pre-surgery may reflect undersampling of that blood sample.

Remarks on this clone: The antigen is not known.

The repertoire was sequenced with immunoSEQ multiplex PCR; TCRdb's copy has only in-frame clones and lacks some. The sample consists of over 95,000 clones, around 94% of them appearing once. The material sequenced was peripheral blood, taken at surgery. The V and J genes are TRBV5-1 and TRBJ1-2; the match to TRBD1 covers 8 bases. The sequence came from a boy under three years old with hemimegalencephaly and intractable seizures. The CDR3 DNA reads TGCGCCAGCAGCTTCCAGGGGGCTGGAGGAGGCTACACCTTC. Its translation is CASSFQGAGGGYTF.